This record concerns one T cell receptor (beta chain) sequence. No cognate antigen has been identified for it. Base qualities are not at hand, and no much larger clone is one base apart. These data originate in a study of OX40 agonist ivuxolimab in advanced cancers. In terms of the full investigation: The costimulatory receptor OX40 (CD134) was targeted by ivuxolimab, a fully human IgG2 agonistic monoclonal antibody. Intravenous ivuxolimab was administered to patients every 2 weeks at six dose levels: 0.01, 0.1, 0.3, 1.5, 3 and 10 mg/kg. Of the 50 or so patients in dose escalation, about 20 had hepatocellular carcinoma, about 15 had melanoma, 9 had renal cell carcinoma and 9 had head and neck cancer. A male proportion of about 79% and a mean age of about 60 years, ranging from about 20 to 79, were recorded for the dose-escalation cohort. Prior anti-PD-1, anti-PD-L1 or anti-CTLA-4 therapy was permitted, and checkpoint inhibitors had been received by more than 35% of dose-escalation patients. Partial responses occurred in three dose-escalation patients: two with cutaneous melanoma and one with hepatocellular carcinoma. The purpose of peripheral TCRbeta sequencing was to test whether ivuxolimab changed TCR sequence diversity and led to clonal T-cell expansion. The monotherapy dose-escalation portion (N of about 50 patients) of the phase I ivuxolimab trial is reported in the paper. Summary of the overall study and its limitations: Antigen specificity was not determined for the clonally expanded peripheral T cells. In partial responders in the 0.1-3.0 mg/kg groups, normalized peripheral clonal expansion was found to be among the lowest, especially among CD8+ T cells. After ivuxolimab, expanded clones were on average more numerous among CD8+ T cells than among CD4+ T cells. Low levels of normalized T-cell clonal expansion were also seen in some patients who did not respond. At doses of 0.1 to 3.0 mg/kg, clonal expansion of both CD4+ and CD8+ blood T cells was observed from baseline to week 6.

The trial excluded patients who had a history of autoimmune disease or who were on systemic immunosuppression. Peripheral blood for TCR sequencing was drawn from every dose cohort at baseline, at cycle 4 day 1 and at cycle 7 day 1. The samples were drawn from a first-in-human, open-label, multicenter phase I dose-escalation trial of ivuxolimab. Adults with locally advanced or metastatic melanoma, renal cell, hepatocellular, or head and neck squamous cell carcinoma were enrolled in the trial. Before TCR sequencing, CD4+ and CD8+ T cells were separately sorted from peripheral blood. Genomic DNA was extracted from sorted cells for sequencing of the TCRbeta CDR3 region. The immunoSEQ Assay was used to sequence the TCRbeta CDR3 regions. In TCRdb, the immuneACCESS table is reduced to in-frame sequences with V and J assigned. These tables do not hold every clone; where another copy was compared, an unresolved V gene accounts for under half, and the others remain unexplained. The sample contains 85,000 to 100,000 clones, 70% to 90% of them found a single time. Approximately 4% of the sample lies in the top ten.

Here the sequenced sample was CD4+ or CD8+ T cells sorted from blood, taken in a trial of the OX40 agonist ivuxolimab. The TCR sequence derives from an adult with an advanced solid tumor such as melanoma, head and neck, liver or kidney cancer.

The nucleotide sequence reads as follows: TGTGCCTGGAGTCAGGGACTAGCGAACACCGGGGAGCTGTTTTTT. Its translation reads: CAWSQGLANTGELFF. The chain uses TRBV30 and TRBJ2-2; TRBD2 matches 8 bases in the middle. From its cysteine to its phenylalanine, the CDR3 spans 15 amino acids. The read is trimmed to its CDR3 DNA, 45 bases read in frame from base 1. Trimming accounts for 2 bases at V and 0 bases at J, while the number of junction bases matched to no gene is 2. CDR1 and CDR2, looked up from the germline V gene (reference sequence), are GTSNPN and SVGIG.